The 19 T cell receptor beta chains reported below all come from one sample, sequenced in a study of a mutant IDH1 vaccine in newly diagnosed glioma. Stated time point: baseline, week 1 (first vaccination visit). Treatment specified: pre-vaccination baseline after standard-of-care therapy. TCRdb's copy holds only in-frame clones and misses some; the assay was immunoSEQ multiplex PCR. The sample has 85,000 to 100,000 clones; 80% are singletons. The sequencing here drew on PBMCs, taken from a glioma patient treated with radiotherapy, temozolomide or both. The receptor set was obtained from a man aged 40-55 years with glioma.

This chain connects TRBV5-6 to TRBJ1-6; D remains unclear. Trimming shortened V by 1 base and J by 5 bases, and 4 bases separated the two germline ends. The CDR3 is 13 residues long. The germline V gene has CDR1 SGHDT and CDR2 YYEEEE. The CDR3 protein is CASSLTNNSPLHF. The CDR3 bases are TGTGCCAGCAGCTTGACCAATAATTCACCCCTCCACTTT.

This CDR3 is CASSEQRAGWTREQYF. In nucleotides, the CDR3 is TGTGCCAGCAGTGAACAGCGGGCGGGTTGGACTCGCGAGCAGTACTTC. The rearrangement links TRBV6-1 to TRBJ2-7; maybe TRBD2 (6 bases). This CDR3 region has 16 residues. V was clipped by 2 bases and J by 6 bases, with 20 bases between them. The germline CDR1 and CDR2 sequences are MNHNS and SASEGT.

The rearrangement uses TRBV6-5 and TRBJ1-1; perhaps TRBD1 as D (5 bases). The CDR3 covers 13 residues. V lost 9 bases to trimming and J lost 1 base, with 12 bases between them. CDR1 MNHEY and CDR2 SVGAGI come from the germline V gene. The DNA of the CDR3 is TGTGCCAGTCTCGATCAGGGGAACACTGAAGCTTTCTTT. Translation: CASLDQGNTEAFF.

This chain's CDR3 is CAWTGGAPQNYGYTF. The DNA of the CDR3 is TGTGCCTGGACCGGGGGGGCGCCCCAAAACTATGGCTACACCTTC. The J gene is TRBJ1-2, the V gene TRBV30; a weak D match, TRBD1 (6 bases). The CDR3 covers 15 residues. CDR1 is GTSNPN and CDR2 is SVGIG in the germline V gene (reference sequence). V was trimmed by 4 bases and J by 2 bases, leaving 17 bases between them.

This chain joins TRBV7-2 and TRBJ2-3; TRBD1 aligns across 8 bases. CDR1 and CDR2 (germline): SGHTA, FQGNSA. This CDR3 spans 12 amino acids. V dropped 8 bases and J dropped 5; count of bases not matched to a gene: 3. This chain's CDR3 is CASGQGGDTQYF. The CDR3 nucleotides are TGTGCCAGCGGACAGGGAGGAGATACGCAGTATTTT.

V usage is TRBV6-6 and J usage is TRBJ2-5, with unresolved D. TRBJ2-7 matches the DNA end more closely, so the J call is doubtful. Germline CDR1 MNHNY, CDR2 SVGAGI (reference sequence). CDR3 size: 14 residues. This chain's CDR3 is CASSQSDSSYEQYF. The CDR3 DNA sequence: TGTGCCAGCAGTCAATCAGATAGTTCCTACGAGCAGTACTTC.

This clone was seen just once. The chain employs TRBV28 and TRBJ1-5; 8 bases match TRBD1. CDR3 size: 18 residues. The germline CDR1 and CDR2 sequences are MDHEN and SYDVKM. Trimming removed 5 bases from V and 3 bases from J; junction bases left unmatched: 15. In DNA, the CDR3 is TGTGCCAGCAGTCTCAAATCCGGGACAGGTTTCTTCAATCAGCCCCAGCATTTT. This translates into CASSLKSGTGFFNQPQHF.

This sequence joins TRBV19 and TRBJ1-3; D is ambiguous. Germline V lookup: CDR1 LNHDA, CDR2 SQIVND (reference sequence). This CDR3 is built from 14 residues. Trimming pared 6 bases from V and 3 bases from J, leaving 12 bases between. The CDR3 reads CASSGGDVGNTIYF. The CDR3 DNA sequence: TGTGCCAGTAGCGGCGGGGATGTTGGAAACACCATATATTTT.

The rearrangement links TRBV19 to TRBJ1-5, with D possibly matching TRBD1 (5 bases). Germline V gene data show CDR1 as LNHDA and CDR2 as SQIVND (reference sequence). Deletions cut 6 bases from V and 0 bases from J, with 12 bases between. CDR3 length equals 15 residues. This CDR3 reads CASRTRDFSNQPQHF. In DNA, the CDR3 is TGTGCCAGTAGGACCCGGGACTTTAGCAATCAGCCCCAGCATTTT.

The rearrangement links TRBV27 to TRBJ2-1; tentatively, D is TRBD1 (6 bases). CDR1 is MNHEY, CDR2 SMNVEV, per germline (reference sequence). This CDR3 is built from 14 residues. The V end lost 4 bases, the J end lost 3 bases, and 10 bases lay between the germline ends. The CDR3 is CASSSTGIYNEQFF. CDR3 in DNA: TGTGCCAGCAGTTCGACAGGAATCTACAATGAGCAGTTCTTC.

CDR3 DNA: TGTGCCAGCAGTGAAAGGGGGCCCGGGGGCAATCAGCCCCAGCATTTT. Translating it yields CASSERGPGGNQPQHF. V and J are TRBV6-1 and TRBJ1-5, with 7 bases identical to TRBD1. The V gene's germline CDR1 is MNHNS and CDR2 SASEGT. V was pared by 2 bases and J by 2 bases, with 6 bases of the junction left unmatched. The CDR3 runs 16 residues.

The V call is TRBV30, the J call TRBJ2-7; D not certain. V lost 0 bases to trimming and J lost 7 bases, with 16 bases between them. The CDR3 is made up of 14 amino acids. CDR1 is GTSNPN and CDR2 is SVGIG in the germline V gene (reference sequence). Here the CDR3 reads CAWSVGPRAGEQYF. The CDR3 nucleotides are TGTGCCTGGAGTGTAGGGCCCCGGGCAGGAGAGCAGTACTTC.

V and J are TRBV7-3 and TRBJ2-3; D remains ambiguous. Trimming cost V 3 bases and J 2 bases, with 6 bases left between them. Germline CDR1 reads SGHTA; CDR2 reads FQGTGA. CDR3 size: 13 residues. The DNA for the CDR3 is TGTGCCAGCAGCTTTTCCCACACAGATACGCAGTATTTT. Translation: CASSFSHTDTQYF.

The chain links TRBV5-1 to TRBJ1-4; D possibly corresponds to TRBD1 (6 bases). The V gene's germline CDR1 is SGHRS and CDR2 YFSETQ. There are 14 residues in the CDR3. Trimming pared 2 bases from V and 5 bases from J, leaving 10 bases between. CDR3 loop: CASSFGQSNEKLFF. In DNA form, the CDR3 reads TGCGCCAGCAGCTTCGGACAGAGCAATGAAAAACTGTTTTTT.

This chain links TRBV7-9 with TRBJ2-7; the D call may be TRBD1 or TRBD2 (6 bases each). The CDR3 totals 14 residues. V was clipped by 4 bases and J by 3 bases, with 13 bases between them. Germline lookup yields CDR1 SEHNR and CDR2 FQNEAQ (reference sequence). The DNA for the CDR3 is TGTGCCAGCAGCTCGAGGGGGGATTACTACGAGCAGTACTTC. Translated, it gives CASSSRGDYYEQYF.

V usage is TRBV11-2 and J usage is TRBJ1-1; no firm D call. Trimming left V 1 base short and J 3 bases short, with 12 bases between. The CDR3 extends over 15 amino acids. Germline CDR1 reads SGHAT; CDR2 reads FQNNGV. The CDR3 nucleotides read TGTGCCAGCAGCTTAGGGGCGGTTAGGGACACTGAAGCTTTCTTT. Translated: CASSLGAVRDTEAFF.

The V and J genes are TRBV11-2 and TRBJ1-4; no reliable D call. The CDR3 extends over 15 amino acids. V dropped 10 bases and J dropped 0 bases, with 15 bases sitting between them. Germline values: CDR1 SGHAT, CDR2 FQNNGV. The CDR3: CATRGGRATNEKLFF. CDR3 nucleotides: TGTGCCACCCGCGGTGGAAGGGCAACTAATGAAAAACTGTTTTTT.

This clone was detected only once. Other nucleotide sequences from this sample produce the same CDR3. The V gene is TRBV30, the J gene TRBJ1-5; D possibly corresponds to TRBD1 (5 bases). Between the trimmed V and J ends, which lost 3 bases and 0 bases, there was a span of 12 bases. The CDR3 extends over 15 amino acids. CDR1 and CDR2 from the germline V gene are GTSNPN and SVGIG (reference sequence). DNA of the CDR3: TGTGCCTGGAGGTTTGGGGGGGGTAGCAATCAGCCCCAGCATTTT. Its translation is CAWRFGGGSNQPQHF.

This clone was counted many times. The chain couples TRBV4-2 to TRBJ2-5, with 11 bases fitting TRBD2. The CDR3 has 17 residues. CDR1 and CDR2 from the germline V gene are LGHNA and YNFKEQ. After removal of 0 bases from V and 5 bases from J, the junction contained 8 bases not matched to a gene. Here the CDR3 reads CASSQDPSGGRGETQYF. The CDR3 nucleotides are TGTGCCAGCAGCCAAGATCCTAGCGGGGGGCGAGGGGAGACCCAGTACTTC.